This TCR beta chain was profiled in a study of blood T cell repertoires in COVID-19. About the study: The United States, Italy and Spain were the sources of the acute and convalescent COVID-19 samples. T cells, B-cell-depleted T cells, or PBMCs supplied cDNA or gDNA.

V was pared by 1 base and J by 3 bases, with 1 base of the junction left unmatched. The CDR3 spans 15 residues. Germline V gene lookup returns CDR1 MGHRA and CDR2 YSYEKL. How the authors handled the data: By means of reference gene primer amplification, nucleated cell counts were estimated. Clones were read by immunoSEQ multiplex PCR, and TCRdb kept only the in-frame ones, dropping some. V and J calls and clone size follow that table, whereas D and trimming were derived from the DNA. Seen here are about 23,000 clones, 86% observed once, and the top ten hold roughly a sixth. The chain combines TRBV4-1 with TRBJ2-3; 10 bases align to TRBD1. Sequenced input: peripheral blood. The clonotype comes from a human donor with acute or convalescent COVID-19. The donor label of this sample is uncertain. CDR3: CASSQGTGGTDTQYF. The CDR3 DNA follows: TGCGCCAGCAGCCAAGGGACAGGGGGAACAGATACGCAGTATTTT.